This T cell receptor beta chain was identified in a study of blood T cell repertoires in COVID-19. The wider study: There were acute and convalescent COVID-19 samples, and they came from the United States, Italy and Spain. T cells, B-cell-depleted T cells, or PBMCs supplied cDNA or gDNA.

Authors' processing steps: Amplified reference gene primers provided the basis for estimating nucleated cell counts. Clones were read by immunoSEQ multiplex PCR, and TCRdb kept only the in-frame ones, dropping some. Clone size and V and J calls were adopted from that table, with D and trimming inferred from the DNA. The repertoire has fewer than 40,000 clones, more than 85% of them found once; the top ten carry roughly 25%. There are 16 residues in the CDR3. Germline assignment: CDR1 SEHNR and CDR2 FQNEAQ (reference sequence). Trimming removed 7 bases from V and 3 bases from J; junction bases left unmatched: 10.

The sequence was collected from a woman older than 75 with active or convalescent COVID-19. V gene TRBV7-9 combines with J gene TRBJ2-2; 8 bases match TRBD1. Sample: peripheral blood. CDR3 amino acids: CASNVRGQGYTGELFF. The DNA of the CDR3 is TGTGCCAGCAACGTTCGAGGACAGGGCTACACCGGGGAGCTGTTTTTT.